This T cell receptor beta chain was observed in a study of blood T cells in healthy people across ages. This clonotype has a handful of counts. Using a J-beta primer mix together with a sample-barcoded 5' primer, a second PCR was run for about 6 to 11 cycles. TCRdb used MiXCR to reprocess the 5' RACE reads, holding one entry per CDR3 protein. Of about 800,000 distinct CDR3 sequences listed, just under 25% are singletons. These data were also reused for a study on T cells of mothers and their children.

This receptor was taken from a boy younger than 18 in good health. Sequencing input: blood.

The CDR3 DNA reads TGCGCCAGCAGCCAATCGGGACAGCCTAACTATGGCTACACCTTC. Amino acid sequence: CASSQSGQPNYGYTF. The J gene is TRBJ1-2, the V gene TRBV4-3, with TRBD1 matching over 7 bases. This CDR3 comprises 15 residues. V was pared by 2 bases and J by 0 bases, with 3 bases of the junction left unmatched. Germline loops: CDR1 LGHNA, CDR2 YSLEER.